The 26 T cell receptor beta chains reported below all come from one sample, sequenced in a study of early T cells in non-severe SARS-CoV-2 infection. TCRdb ran MiXCR on the 5' RACE reads and lists one entry per CDR3 protein. The repertoire holds about 22,000 distinct CDR3 sequences, with 4% as singletons. Sequencing input: whole blood. These receptors were obtained from an adult who was a healthcare worker with PCR-confirmed SARS-CoV-2 infection or an uninfected control (not recorded which).

This clonotype was seen at least ten times. J is TRBJ2-3 and V is TRBV27; possibly TRBD1 for D (5 bases). The V end lost 9 bases, the J end lost 2 bases, and 12 bases lay between the germline ends. The CDR3 covers 13 residues. Per the germline V gene, CDR1 is MNHEY and CDR2 is SMNVEV (reference sequence). CDR3 DNA sequence: TGTGCCAGTGCCCCAGGGTTCACAGATACGCAGTATTTT. Translation gives CASAPGFTDTQYF.

In its sample, this clonotype is medium-sized (0.01 to 0.1%). The V call is TRBV5-1, the J call TRBJ1-2, with D uncertain. Deletions cut 0 bases from V and 8 bases from J, with 14 bases between. Germline CDR1 is SGHRS and CDR2 is YFSETQ. This CDR3 has 14 residues. CDR3 region: CASSLVEGYEGYTF. The CDR3 coding sequence is TGCGCCAGCAGCTTGGTTGAGGGTTATGAGGGCTACACCTTC.

This clonotype occurred many times. V usage is TRBV9 and J usage is TRBJ2-3; D tentatively fits TRBD1 or TRBD2 (5 bases each). V dropped 4 bases and J dropped 6 bases, with 18 bases sitting between them. The CDR3 runs to 15 residues. Per germline, CDR1 SGDLS and CDR2 YYNGEE. CDR3 sequence: CASSPTGTPGDTQYF. In DNA form, the CDR3 reads TGTGCCAGCAGCCCAACCGGGACCCCCGGGGATACGCAGTATTTT.

This clonotype came up once. A read error may be the cause here, since a much bigger clone is one base away. The chain combines TRBV29-1 with TRBJ2-1, with D possibly being TRBD1 (5 bases). Looked up from germline, CDR1 is SQVTM and CDR2 is ANQGSEA. The V end was cut by 4 bases, the J end by 8 bases, with 12 bases between. The CDR3 is made up of 12 amino acids. The CDR3 DNA reads TGCAGCGTTGTGCCAGACAGTCATGAGCAGTTCTTC. This encodes CSVVPDSHEQFF.

This clonotype occurred many times. V is TRBV12-5 and J is TRBJ1-5; TRBD1 aligns across 12 bases. Trimming cost V 4 bases and J 2 bases; bases outside gene matches: 12. Germline lookup yields CDR1 LGHNT and CDR2 FRNRAP. The CDR3 has 19 residues. As DNA, the CDR3 is TGTGCTAGTGGTTCTTCCCGGGACAGGGGGCGCGGGGGCAATCAGCCCCAGCATTTT. It specifies CASGSSRDRGRGGNQPQHF.

This clonotype came up a few times. The chain's CDR3 is CASSLGQGVEAFF. The DNA for the CDR3 is TGTGCCAGCAGTTTGGGACAGGGGGTTGAAGCTTTCTTT. The chain combines TRBV27 with TRBJ1-1; 11 bases are a match to TRBD1. The trim removed 3 bases at V and 7 bases at J, leaving 1 base unmatched. Looked up from germline, CDR1 is MNHEY and CDR2 is SMNVEV (reference sequence). CDR3 length: 13 amino acids.

This clonotype appeared many times. The J gene is TRBJ2-1, the V gene TRBV11-2; the D gene is possibly TRBD1 (5 bases). The V gene lost 4 bases and the J gene lost 5 bases, with 15 bases spanning the gap. Germline V gene sequence: CDR1 SGHAT, CDR2 FQNNGV. This CDR3 has 15 amino acids. The CDR3 sequence is CASSSSQGLNNEQFF. DNA for the CDR3: TGTGCCAGCAGCTCCTCGCAGGGTCTCAACAATGAGCAGTTCTTC. The full variable domain, in which reference TRBV11-2 and TRBJ2-1 provide the parts outside the CDR3, is EAGVAQSPRYKIIEKRQSVAFWCNPISGHATLYWYQQILGQGPKLLIQFQNNGVVDDSQLPKDRFSAERLKGVDSTLKIQPAKLEDSAVYLCASSSSQGLNNEQFFGPGTRLTVL.

The table lists this clonotype with many counts. The chain has TRBV12-3 or TRBV12-4 and TRBJ2-7; 7 nucleotides align to TRBD2. This CDR3 region has 14 residues. V lost 7 bases, J lost 2 bases, and 8 bases stayed unmatched. The CDR3 is CASMRAGETYEQYF. In DNA form, the CDR3 reads TGTGCCAGCATGCGGGCGGGGGAAACCTACGAGCAGTACTTC.

This clonotype was recorded at least ten times. The V call is TRBV12-3 or TRBV12-4, the J call TRBJ2-3, with D perhaps TRBD2 (7 bases). The V end lost 7 bases, the J end lost 2 bases, and 13 bases lay between the germline ends. The CDR3 has 14 residues. The CDR3 is CASTPAGATDTQYF. The CDR3 bases are TGTGCCAGCACTCCCGCGGGGGCCACAGATACGCAGTATTTT.

This clonotype was seen a few times. The CDR3 region has the DNA TGCAGCGGCCGACAGGGAAGGACTGAAGCTTTCTTT. This translates into CSGRQGRTEAFF. The chain recombines TRBV29-1 with TRBJ1-1, with 7 bases identical to TRBD1. The V and J ends lost 7 bases and 5 bases, in that order; junction bases with no gene match: 7. This CDR3 has 12 amino acids. The germline V gene encodes CDR1 SQVTM and CDR2 ANQGSEA.

There are many counts of this clonotype. V usage is TRBV7-8 and J usage is TRBJ2-3; 8 bases align to TRBD2. Germline V gives CDR1 SGHVS, CDR2 FQNEAQ. CDR3 length: 12 residues. V gave up 2 bases and J gave up 11 bases; unmatched junction bases: 3. Here the CDR3 reads CASSLRLAGQYF. The CDR3 DNA is TGTGCCAGCAGCTTAAGGCTAGCGGGGCAGTATTTT.

The chain recombines TRBV7-9 with TRBJ1-6; D not certain. CDR1 and CDR2 (germline): SEHNR, FQNEAQ (reference sequence). V was trimmed by 0 bases and J by 0 bases, leaving 12 bases between them. The length of the CDR3 is 18 residues. CDR3 DNA: TGTGCCAGCAGCTTAGCGCTAAGTGGAATCTCCTATAATTCACCCCTCCACTTT. It specifies CASSLALSGISYNSPLHF.

J is TRBJ2-5 and V is TRBV10-3, with 16 bases that match TRBD2. The CDR3 runs 16 residues. From germline, CDR1 is ENHRY and CDR2 SYGVKD. With V trimmed by 8 bases and J by 5 bases, 8 bases remained unmatched. DNA for the CDR3: TGTGCCATCGGCGAGGGACTAGCGGGGGGGCAGGAGACCCAGTACTTC. It is translated as CAIGEGLAGGQETQYF.

This clonotype appeared many times. The chain recombines TRBV6-6 with TRBJ2-7; a weak D match, TRBD1 (5 bases). Germline values: CDR1 MNHNY, CDR2 SVGAGI (reference sequence). This CDR3 is built from 15 residues. V lost 0 bases and J 1 base, leaving 10 bases between the germline ends. CDR3 residues: CASSYSQGWSYEQYF. The CDR3 region has the DNA TGTGCCAGCAGTTACTCGCAGGGATGGTCCTACGAGCAGTACTTC.

As to this clonotype: This may be a read error, as it is one base from a much larger clone. The CDR3 ends on some other residue instead of the conserved phenylalanine or tryptophan, so this is likely a read error. The chain recombines TRBV27 with TRBJ1-1, with a tentative D call TRBD1 (6 bases). Trimming took 8 bases from V and 8 from J, leaving 21 bases between them. The CDR3 extends over 14 amino acids. Germline CDR1 is MNHEY and CDR2 is SMNVEV (reference sequence). The CDR3 sequence is CASEDRYRPPEAFY. CDR3 bases: TGTGCCAGCGAAGACAGGTATCGGCCCCCGGAAGCTTTCTAT.

This clonotype is categorized as medium-sized. The CDR3 sequence: CASSGQTGLSGYTF. As DNA, the CDR3 is TGTGCCAGTAGTGGGCAGACAGGGTTGAGCGGCTACACCTTC. The rearrangement links TRBV19 to TRBJ1-2; 7 nucleotides align to TRBD1. After removal of 5 bases from V and 8 bases from J, the junction contained 11 bases not matched to a gene. Germline values: CDR1 LNHDA, CDR2 SQIVND (reference sequence). The CDR3 is 14 residues long.

The table lists this clonotype with many counts. The chain combines TRBV30 with TRBJ1-1; D not certain. This CDR3 region has 11 residues. The germline V gene encodes CDR1 GTSNPN and CDR2 SVGIG (reference sequence). V lost 3 bases and J lost 11, with 13 bases in between. CDR3 residues: CAWSERQGAFF. CDR3 DNA: TGTGCCTGGAGCGAGCGGCAAGGGGCTTTCTTT. The full variable domain, rest sourced from reference TRBV30 and TRBJ1-1, is SQTIHQWPATLVQPVGSPLSLECTVEGTSNPNLYWYRQAAGRGLQLLFYSVGIGQISSEVPQNLSASRPQDRQFILSSKKLLLSDSGFYLCAWSERQGAFFGQGTRLTVV.

Points on this clonotype: A much larger clonotype is one base distant, so this may be a read error. V usage is TRBV7-6 and J usage is TRBJ2-7; a weak D match, TRBD1 (6 bases). The CDR3 is made up of 14 amino acids. Looked up from germline, CDR1 is SGHVS and CDR2 is FNYEAQ. CDR3 region: CAGSPPDSTGEQYF. The CDR3 coding sequence is TGTGCCGGCAGCCCCCCGGACAGTACAGGAGAGCAGTACTTC.

This clonotype was picked up many times. This rearrangement joins TRBV5-1 to TRBJ1-2, with TRBD1 identical over 7 bases. Germline-derived CDR1 and CDR2 are SGHRS and YFSETQ. The CDR3 contains 15 residues. Trimming took 0 bases from V and 4 from J; bases not matched to a gene: 6. The CDR3 sequence is CASSLEGQTVYGYTF. The CDR3 region has the DNA TGCGCCAGCAGCTTGGAGGGACAGACCGTCTATGGCTACACCTTC.

This clonotype was detected many times. The rearrangement links TRBV30 to TRBJ1-1, with D unresolved. Trimming took 0 bases from V and 2 from J, leaving 7 bases between them. The CDR3 is made up of 13 amino acids. Germline CDR1 reads GTSNPN; CDR2 reads SVGIG (reference sequence). CDR3 loop: CAWSVGINTEAFF. In nucleotides, the CDR3 is TGTGCCTGGAGTGTAGGCATAAACACTGAAGCTTTCTTT.

This clonotype was seen only a few times. V gene TRBV11-3 combines with J gene TRBJ2-2, with D tentatively TRBD1 or TRBD2 (5 bases each). With 6 bases removed from V and 6 bases from J, the gap between germline ends came to 11 bases. This CDR3 comprises 13 residues. Germline V gene data show CDR1 as SGHNT and CDR2 as YENEEA. The CDR3 nucleotides read TGTGCCAGCAGACCCGGGGCGGCCGGGGAGCTGTTTTTT. Residues: CASRPGAAGELFF.

This clonotype was recorded at least ten times. This rearrangement joins TRBV28 to TRBJ1-1; D is unclear. Trimming shortened V by 6 bases and J by 8 bases, and 16 bases separated the two germline ends. The CDR3 has 13 amino acids. Germline CDR1 MDHEN, CDR2 SYDVKM. CDR3 in DNA: TGTGCCAGCAGCTCACCGGCCGACAAGGAAGCTTTCTTT. Translated, it gives CASSSPADKEAFF.

This clonotype was recorded at least ten times. The V call is TRBV7-8, the J call TRBJ2-1; D is ambiguous. Germline CDR1 is SGHVS and CDR2 is FQNEAQ. V was clipped by 2 bases and J by 0 bases, with 8 bases between them. The CDR3 consists of 15 residues. The CDR3 nucleotides are TGTGCCAGCAGCTTACTGGGCTTCTCCTACAATGAGCAGTTCTTC. As protein: CASSLLGFSYNEQFF.

This clonotype was detected a few times. V gene TRBV10-3 combines with J gene TRBJ2-7; D is ambiguous. The V gene's germline CDR1 is ENHRY and CDR2 SYGVKD. V lost 8 bases and J 5 bases, leaving 19 bases between the germline ends. The CDR3 runs to 14 residues. CDR3 amino acids: CAIGTLAKTHEQYF. The CDR3 bases are TGTGCCATCGGCACATTGGCCAAAACCCACGAGCAGTACTTC.

This clonotype turned up a few times. The chain has TRBV19 and TRBJ2-7; TRBD1 matches at 8 bases. The V and J ends lost 4 bases and 1 base, in that order; junction bases with no gene match: 3. The germline V gene has CDR1 LNHDA and CDR2 SQIVND (reference sequence). This CDR3 region has 14 residues. CDR3 region: CASSRTGLSYEQYF. CDR3 DNA sequence: TGTGCCAGTAGTAGGACAGGGCTTTCCTACGAGCAGTACTTC. The whole variable domain, remainder taken from reference TRBV19 and TRBJ2-7, is DGGITQSPKYLFRKEGQNVTLSCEQNLNHDAMYWYRQDPGQGLRLIYYSQIVNDFQKGDIAEGYSVSREKKESFPLTVTSAQKNPTAFYLCASSRTGLSYEQYFGPGTRLTVT.

V usage is TRBV12-3 or TRBV12-4 and J usage is TRBJ1-6; D possibly corresponds to TRBD1 (6 bases). The V and J ends lost 4 bases and 8 bases respectively, with 18 bases between them. The CDR3 is 16 amino acids. The CDR3 nucleotides are TGTGCCAGCAGTTCCCATTCCACCCCAGGGGATTCACCCCTCCACTTT. Its translation: CASSSHSTPGDSPLHF.